This T cell receptor (beta chain) was sequenced for a study of cytomegalovirus exposure and HLA in healthy donors. The PCR made use of 60 Vbeta and 13 Jbeta primers. The authors' processing: In a later analysis, approximately 80 million unique TCR beta chains included roughly 11 million shared by two or more donors. Profiling relied on immunoSEQ multiplex PCR, and the TCRdb table lists in-frame clones only, not all of them. The DNA was the basis for D and trimming; V, J and clone size are from that table. In the table there are about 190,000 clones, more than 75% of which are singletons. CDR1 and CDR2 (germline): SGHTA, FQGNSA. The CDR3 extends over 16 amino acids. The J segment lost 4 bases and the V segment lost 2 bases, leaving 10 bases of the junction unmatched.

The chain has TRBV7-2 and TRBJ2-7; 8 nucleotides align to TRBD2. This TCR was sampled from a young woman in good health and CMV-seronegative. The sequenced sample was PBMCs. CDR3 bases: TGTGCCAGCAGCTTACCCCGGGGGGGAGGCGGTTACGAGCAGTACTTC. It is translated as CASSLPRGGGGYEQYF.